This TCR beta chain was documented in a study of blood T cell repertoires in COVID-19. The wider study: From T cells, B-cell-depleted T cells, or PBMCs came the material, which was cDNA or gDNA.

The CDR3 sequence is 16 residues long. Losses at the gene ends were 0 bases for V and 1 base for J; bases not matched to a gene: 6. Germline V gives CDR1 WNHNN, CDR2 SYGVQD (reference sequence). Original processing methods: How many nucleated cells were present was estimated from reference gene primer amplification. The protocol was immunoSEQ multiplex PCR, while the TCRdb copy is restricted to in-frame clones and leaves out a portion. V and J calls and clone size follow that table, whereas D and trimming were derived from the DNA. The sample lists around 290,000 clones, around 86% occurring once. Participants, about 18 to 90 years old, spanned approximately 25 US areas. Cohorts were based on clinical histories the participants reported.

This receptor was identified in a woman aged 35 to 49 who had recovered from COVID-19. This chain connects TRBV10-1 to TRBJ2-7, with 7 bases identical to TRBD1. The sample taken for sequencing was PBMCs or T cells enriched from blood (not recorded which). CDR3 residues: CASSESHGQESYEQYF. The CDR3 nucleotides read TGCGCCAGCAGTGAGTCTCACGGACAGGAGTCCTACGAGCAGTACTTC.